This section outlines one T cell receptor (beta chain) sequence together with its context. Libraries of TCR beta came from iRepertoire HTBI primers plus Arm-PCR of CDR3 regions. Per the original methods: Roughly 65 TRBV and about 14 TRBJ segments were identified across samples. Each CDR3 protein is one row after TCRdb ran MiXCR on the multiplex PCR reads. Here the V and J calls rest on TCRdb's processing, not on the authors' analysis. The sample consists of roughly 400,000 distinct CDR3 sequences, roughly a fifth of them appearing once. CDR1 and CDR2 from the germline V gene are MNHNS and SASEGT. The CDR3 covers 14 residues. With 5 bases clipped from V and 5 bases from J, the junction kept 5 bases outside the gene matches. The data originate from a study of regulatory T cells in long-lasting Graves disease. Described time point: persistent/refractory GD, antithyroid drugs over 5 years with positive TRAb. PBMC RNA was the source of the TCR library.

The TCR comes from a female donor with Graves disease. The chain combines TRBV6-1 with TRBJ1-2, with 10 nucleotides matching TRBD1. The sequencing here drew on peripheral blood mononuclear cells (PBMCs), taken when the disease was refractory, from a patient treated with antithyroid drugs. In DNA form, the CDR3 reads TGTGCCAGCAGTACGACAGGGGGCGAGTATGGCTACACCTTC. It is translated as CASSTTGGEYGYTF.